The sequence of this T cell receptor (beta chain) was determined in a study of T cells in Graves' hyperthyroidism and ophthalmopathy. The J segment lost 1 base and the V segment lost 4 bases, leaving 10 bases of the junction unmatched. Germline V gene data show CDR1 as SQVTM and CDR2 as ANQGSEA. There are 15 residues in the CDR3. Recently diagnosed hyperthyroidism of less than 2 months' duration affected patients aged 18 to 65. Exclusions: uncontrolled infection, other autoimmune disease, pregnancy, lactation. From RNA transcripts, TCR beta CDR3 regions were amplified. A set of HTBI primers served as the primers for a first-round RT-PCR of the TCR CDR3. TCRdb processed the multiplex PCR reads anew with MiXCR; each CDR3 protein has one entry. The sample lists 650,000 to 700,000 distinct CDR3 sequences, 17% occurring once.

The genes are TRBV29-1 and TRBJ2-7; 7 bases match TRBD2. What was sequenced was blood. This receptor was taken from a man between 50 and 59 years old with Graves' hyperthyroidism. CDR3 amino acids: CSVGKWAGVSYEQYF. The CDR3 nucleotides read TGCAGCGTTGGGAAGTGGGCGGGAGTGTCCTACGAGCAGTACTTC.